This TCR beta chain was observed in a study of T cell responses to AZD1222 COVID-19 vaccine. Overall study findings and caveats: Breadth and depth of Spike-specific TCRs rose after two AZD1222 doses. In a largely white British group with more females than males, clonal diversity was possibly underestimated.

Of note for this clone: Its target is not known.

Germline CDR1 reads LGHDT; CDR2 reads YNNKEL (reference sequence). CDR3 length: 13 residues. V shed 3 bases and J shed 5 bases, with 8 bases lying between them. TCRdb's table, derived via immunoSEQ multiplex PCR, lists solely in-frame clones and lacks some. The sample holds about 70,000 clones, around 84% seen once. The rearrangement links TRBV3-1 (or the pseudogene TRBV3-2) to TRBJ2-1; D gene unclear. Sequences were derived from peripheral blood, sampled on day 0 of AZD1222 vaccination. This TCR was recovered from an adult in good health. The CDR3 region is CASSQTKDNEQFF. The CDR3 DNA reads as TGTGCCAGCAGCCAGACGAAGGACAATGAGCAGTTCTTC.